This T cell receptor (beta chain) was found in a study of blood T cell repertoires in COVID-19. Study details: The cDNA or gDNA used as material had been derived from T cells, B-cell-depleted T cells, or PBMCs.

V lost 5 bases to trimming and J lost 0 bases, with 9 bases between them. CDR3 length: 14 amino acids. CDR1 is SGHRS and CDR2 is YFSETQ in the germline V gene. In the original processing: Amplification of reference gene primers provided the estimated nucleated cell counts. TCRdb keeps only in-frame clones here, not all; method: immunoSEQ multiplex PCR. The V and J calls and clone size come from that table; D and trimming were worked out from the DNA. The sample lists more than 300,000 clones, about 82% occurring once. The specimen was peripheral blood. The gene calls are TRBV5-1 and TRBJ2-1; D is unresolved. This clonotype was sampled from a woman aged 45-65 years with acute or convalescent COVID-19. The CDR3 region has the DNA TGCGCCAGCAGTTGGTCGAGCTCCTACAATGAGCAGTTCTTC. Its protein product is CASSWSSSYNEQFF.